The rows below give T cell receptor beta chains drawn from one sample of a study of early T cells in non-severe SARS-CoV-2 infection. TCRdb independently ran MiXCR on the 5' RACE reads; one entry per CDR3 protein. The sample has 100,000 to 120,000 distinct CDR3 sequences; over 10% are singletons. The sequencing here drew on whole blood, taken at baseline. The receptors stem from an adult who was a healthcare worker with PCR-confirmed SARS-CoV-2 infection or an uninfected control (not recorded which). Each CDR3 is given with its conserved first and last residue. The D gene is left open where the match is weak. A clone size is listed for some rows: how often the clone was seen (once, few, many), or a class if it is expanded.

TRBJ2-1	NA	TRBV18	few	CASSPGPVNEQFF	TGTGCCAGCTCACCCGGACCAGTCAATGAGCAGTTCTTC
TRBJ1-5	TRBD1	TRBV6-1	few	CASRGSRTGENQPQHF	TGTGCCAGCAGGGGATCTCGGACAGGGGAGAATCAGCCCCAGCATTTT
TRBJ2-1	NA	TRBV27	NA	CASSLGQGRSNEQFF	TGTGCCAGCAGTTTGGGGCAGGGGCGGAGCAATGAGCAGTTCTTC
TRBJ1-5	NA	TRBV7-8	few	CASSSGRSNQPQHF	TGTGCCAGCAGTTCCGGACGGAGCAATCAGCCCCAGCATTTT
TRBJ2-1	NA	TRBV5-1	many	CASSLATGKGNEQFF	TGCGCCAGCAGCTTGGCTACAGGGAAGGGCAATGAGCAGTTCTTC
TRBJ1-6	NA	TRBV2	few	CATGVAYNSPLHF	TGTGCGACGGGGGTGGCCTATAATTCACCCCTCCACTTT
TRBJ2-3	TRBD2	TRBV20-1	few	CSARSGVLTDTQYF	TGCAGTGCTAGAAGCGGGGTCCTCACAGATACGCAGTATTTT
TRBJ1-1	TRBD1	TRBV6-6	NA	CASTDGGTAKAFF	TGTGCCAGCACCGACGGCGGGACAGCGAAAGCTTTCTTT
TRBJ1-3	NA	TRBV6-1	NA	CASSETWKGDTIYF	TGTGCCAGCAGTGAAACATGGAAAGGGGACACCATATATTTT
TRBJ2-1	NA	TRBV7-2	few	CASSLIQMVRGGNEQFF	TGTGCCAGCAGCTTAATTCAAATGGTTCGGGGTGGCAATGAGCAGTTCTTC
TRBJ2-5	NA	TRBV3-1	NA	CASSPRGEETQYF	TGTGCCAGCAGCCCCAGGGGTGAAGAGACCCAGTACTTC
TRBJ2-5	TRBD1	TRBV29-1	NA	CSVQTQGDLETQYF	TGCAGCGTCCAAACACAGGGGGATCTAGAGACCCAGTACTTC
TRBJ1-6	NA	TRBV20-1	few	CSANYVHLHF	TGCAGTGCTAATTACGTCCACCTTCACTTT
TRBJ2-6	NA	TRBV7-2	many	CASSLFKASGANVLTF	TGTGCCAGCAGCTTATTTAAGGCCTCTGGGGCCAACGTCCTGACTTTC
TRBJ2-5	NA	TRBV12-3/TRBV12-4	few	CASSPSMLAGEETQYF	TGTGCCAGCAGTCCTAGTATGTTGGCAGGGGAAGAGACCCAGTACTTC
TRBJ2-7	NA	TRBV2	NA	CASRTGIPYEQYF	TGTGCCAGCAGAACAGGGATACCCTACGAGCAGTACTTC